These 13 T cell receptor beta chains originate from one sample sequenced in a study of CD8 T cells in ankylosing spondylitis. From the 5' RACE reads, TCRdb called clonotypes with MiXCR, one entry per CDR3 protein. The table shows roughly 40,000 distinct CDR3 sequences, with just under 4% occurring only once. Sequenced sample: blood, either unsorted or a sorted T cell fraction (not recorded which). The origin of the receptors is a female donor with ankylosing spondylitis or in good health (not recorded which).

There are many counts of this clonotype. This chain connects TRBV9 to TRBJ2-2; 11 positions agree with TRBD1. J gave up 6 bases and V 4 bases, and 8 bases lay outside the gene matches. The germline V gene has CDR1 SGDLS and CDR2 YYNGEE. This CDR3 comprises 16 residues. The CDR3 spells CASSLSPGQGAGELFF. In DNA form, the CDR3 reads TGTGCCAGCAGCCTCTCCCCGGGACAGGGGGCCGGGGAGCTGTTTTTT.

There are many counts of this clonotype. This chain connects TRBV9 to TRBJ1-5; maybe TRBD1 (6 bases). V lost 0 bases and J 0 bases, leaving 7 bases between the germline ends. Looked up from germline, CDR1 is SGDLS and CDR2 is YYNGEE. The CDR3 sequence is 15 residues long. The CDR3: CASSVGGLSNQPQHF. CDR3 DNA sequence: TGTGCCAGCAGCGTAGGGGGGCTTAGCAATCAGCCCCAGCATTTT. The complete variable domain, with remaining parts taken from reference TRBV9 and TRBJ1-5, reads DSGVTQTPKHLITATGQRVTLRCSPRSGDLSVYWYQQSLDQGLQFLIQYYNGEERAKGNILERFSAQQFPDLHSELNLSSLELGDSALYFCASSVGGLSNQPQHFGDGTRLSIL.

This clonotype was seen once. V gene TRBV9 combines with J gene TRBJ1-1, with a weak D call TRBD1 (5 bases). Germline assignment: CDR1 SGDLS and CDR2 YYNGEE. The CDR3 consists of 13 residues. V lost 3 bases and J lost 7, with 13 bases in between. CDR3 residues: CASSGSGFGEAFF. The DNA for the CDR3 is TGTGCCAGCAGCGGATCAGGGTTCGGTGAAGCTTTCTTT.

This clonotype was found many times. The chain recombines TRBV9 with TRBJ1-4; maybe TRBD1 (6 bases). The CDR3 loop spans 14 amino acids. CDR1 is SGDLS and CDR2 is YYNGEE in the germline V gene. Between the trimmed V and J ends, which lost 4 bases and 8 bases, there was a span of 15 bases. For the CDR3, the DNA is TGTGCCAGCAGCCTAACAGGGTATCGGGAAAAACTGTTTTTT. Its protein is CASSLTGYREKLFF.

The sample holds many counts of this clonotype. V gene TRBV9 combines with J gene TRBJ1-2; 7 positions match TRBD1. The V segment lost 3 bases and the J segment 6 bases; nucleotides outside the gene matches: 11. The CDR3 contains 15 residues. The germline V gene encodes CDR1 SGDLS and CDR2 YYNGEE. The CDR3 is CASSGQTGSKDGYTF. The CDR3 coding sequence is TGTGCCAGCAGCGGACAGACAGGGTCTAAGGATGGCTACACCTTC. The full variable domain, rest sourced from reference TRBV9 and TRBJ1-2, is DSGVTQTPKHLITATGQRVTLRCSPRSGDLSVYWYQQSLDQGLQFLIQYYNGEERAKGNILERFSAQQFPDLHSELNLSSLELGDSALYFCASSGQTGSKDGYTFGSGTRLTVV.

This clonotype is medium-sized. This rearrangement joins TRBV9 to TRBJ1-4; the match to TRBD1 covers 7 bases. Per germline, CDR1 SGDLS and CDR2 YYNGEE. The CDR3 is 16 residues long. With 0 bases clipped from V and 5 bases from J, the junction kept 7 bases outside the gene matches. The CDR3 bases are TGTGCCAGCAGCGTAGAAGGGGGCGGTTTCAATGAAAAACTGTTTTTT. This gives the protein CASSVEGGGFNEKLFF.

The table lists this clonotype with a few counts. The chain combines TRBV9 with TRBJ2-7; D may be TRBD1 (6 bases). The CDR3 consists of 15 residues. V shed 4 bases and J shed 3 bases, with 17 bases lying between them. Germline-derived CDR1 and CDR2 are SGDLS and YYNGEE. The CDR3 loop reads CASSPSGAHDYEQYF. The CDR3 DNA follows: TGTGCCAGCAGCCCATCAGGGGCGCACGACTACGAGCAGTACTTC.

In this sample, this clonotype turned up many times. This sequence joins TRBV9 and TRBJ2-1; 7 bases align to TRBD2. The CDR3 consists of 15 residues. Germline V gene data show CDR1 as SGDLS and CDR2 as YYNGEE. Germline trimming cut 0 bases from V and 3 bases from J; bases unmatched to any gene: 3. The CDR3 reads CASSVATSSYNEQFF. DNA for the CDR3: TGTGCCAGCAGCGTAGCGACTAGCAGCTACAATGAGCAGTTCTTC.

This clonotype was found many times. This sequence joins TRBV9 and TRBJ1-2, with a possible D match to TRBD1 (6 bases). The germline CDR1 and CDR2 sequences are SGDLS and YYNGEE. Trimming took 0 bases from V and 3 from J, leaving 12 bases between them. CDR3 length: 15 residues. CDR3 bases: TGTGCCAGCAGCGTAGGACAGGTGGGGGACTATGGCTACACCTTC. Encoded protein: CASSVGQVGDYGYTF.

This clonotype has at least ten counts. This sequence joins TRBV9 and TRBJ2-7; 9 positions match TRBD2. CDR3 length equals 15 residues. Trimming removed 4 bases from V and 7 bases from J; junction bases left unmatched: 12. Per germline, CDR1 SGDLS and CDR2 YYNGEE. The CDR3 DNA follows: TGTGCCAGCAGCCCCCGGGTAGCGGGGGTAGGGGAGCAGTACTTC. Its translation is CASSPRVAGVGEQYF. Looking up the rest from reference TRBV9 and TRBJ2-7 gives the full variable domain: DSGVTQTPKHLITATGQRVTLRCSPRSGDLSVYWYQQSLDQGLQFLIQYYNGEERAKGNILERFSAQQFPDLHSELNLSSLELGDSALYFCASSPRVAGVGEQYFGPGTRLTVT.

This clonotype was counted many times. The chain recombines TRBV9 with TRBJ2-3; D possibly uses TRBD1 or TRBD2 (5 bases each). The CDR3 is made up of 15 amino acids. Between the trimmed V and J ends, which lost 4 bases and 5 bases, there was a span of 17 bases. Germline CDR1 reads SGDLS; CDR2 reads YYNGEE. In DNA, the CDR3 is TGTGCCAGCAGCTCGCAGAGGGGCAGCCGAGATACGCAGTATTTT. Residues: CASSSQRGSRDTQYF. Full variable domain (missing parts from reference TRBV9 and TRBJ2-3): DSGVTQTPKHLITATGQRVTLRCSPRSGDLSVYWYQQSLDQGLQFLIQYYNGEERAKGNILERFSAQQFPDLHSELNLSSLELGDSALYFCASSSQRGSRDTQYFGPGTRLTVL.

This clonotype has a count of ten or more. This CDR3 reads CASSVGGGDSYNEQFF. CDR3 nucleotides: TGTGCCAGCAGCGTAGGTGGAGGAGACTCCTACAATGAGCAGTTCTTC. The V call is TRBV9, the J call TRBJ2-1; TRBD2 is a possible D gene (5 bases). This CDR3 has 16 residues. Per the germline V gene, CDR1 is SGDLS and CDR2 is YYNGEE. V was trimmed by 0 bases and J by 0 bases, leaving 10 bases between them.

The V gene is TRBV9, the J gene TRBJ2-3; no clear D. With 1 base removed from V and 6 bases from J, the gap between germline ends came to 9 bases. Germline CDR1 reads SGDLS; CDR2 reads YYNGEE. The CDR3 runs to 13 residues. The CDR3 region is CASSVYPGDTQYF. The CDR3 DNA reads TGTGCCAGCAGCGTATATCCCGGGGATACGCAGTATTTT. Filled out from reference TRBV9 and TRBJ2-3, the complete variable domain reads DSGVTQTPKHLITATGQRVTLRCSPRSGDLSVYWYQQSLDQGLQFLIQYYNGEERAKGNILERFSAQQFPDLHSELNLSSLELGDSALYFCASSVYPGDTQYFGPGTRLTVL.